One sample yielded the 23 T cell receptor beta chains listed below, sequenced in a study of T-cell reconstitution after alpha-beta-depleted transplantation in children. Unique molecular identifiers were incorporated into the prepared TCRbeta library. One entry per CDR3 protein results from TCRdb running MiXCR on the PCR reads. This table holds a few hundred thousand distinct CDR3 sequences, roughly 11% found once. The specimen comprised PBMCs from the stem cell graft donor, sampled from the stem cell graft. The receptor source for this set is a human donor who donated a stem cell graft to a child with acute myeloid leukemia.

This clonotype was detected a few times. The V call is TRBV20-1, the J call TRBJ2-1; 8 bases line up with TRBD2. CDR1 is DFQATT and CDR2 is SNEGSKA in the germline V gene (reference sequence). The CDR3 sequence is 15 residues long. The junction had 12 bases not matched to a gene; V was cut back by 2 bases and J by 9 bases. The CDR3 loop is CSARSSGTSRREQFF. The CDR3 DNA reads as TGCAGTGCTAGATCCTCCGGGACTAGTCGGCGTGAGCAGTTCTTC.

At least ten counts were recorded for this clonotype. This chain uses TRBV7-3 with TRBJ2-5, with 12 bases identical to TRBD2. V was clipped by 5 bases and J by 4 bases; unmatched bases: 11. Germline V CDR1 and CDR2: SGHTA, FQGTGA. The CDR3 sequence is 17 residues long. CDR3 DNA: TGTGCCAGCAGCCTAGGACTAGCGGGAAAATATGGAGAGACCCAGTACTTC. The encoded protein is CASSLGLAGKYGETQYF.

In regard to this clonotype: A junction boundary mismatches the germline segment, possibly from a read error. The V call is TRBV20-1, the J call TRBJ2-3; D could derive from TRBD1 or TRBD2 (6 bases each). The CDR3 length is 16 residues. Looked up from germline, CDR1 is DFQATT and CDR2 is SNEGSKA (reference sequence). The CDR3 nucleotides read TGCTGTGCTAGAGATCTGGTCGGGGGATGGACAGATACCCAGTATTTT. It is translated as CCARDLVGGWTDTQYF.

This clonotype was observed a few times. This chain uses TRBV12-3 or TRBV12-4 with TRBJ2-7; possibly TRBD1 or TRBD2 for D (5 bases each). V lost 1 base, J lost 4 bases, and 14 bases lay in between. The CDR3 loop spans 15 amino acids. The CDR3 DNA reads TGTGCCAGCAGTTTAGAATGGGACGGGTCTTACGAGCAGTACTTC. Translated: CASSLEWDGSYEQYF.

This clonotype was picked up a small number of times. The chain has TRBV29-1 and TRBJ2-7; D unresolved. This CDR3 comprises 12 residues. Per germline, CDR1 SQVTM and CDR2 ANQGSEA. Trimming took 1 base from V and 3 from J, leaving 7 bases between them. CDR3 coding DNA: TGCAGCGTTGAAGTGGGCAGCTACGAGCAGTACGTC. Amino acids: CSVEVGSYEQYV.

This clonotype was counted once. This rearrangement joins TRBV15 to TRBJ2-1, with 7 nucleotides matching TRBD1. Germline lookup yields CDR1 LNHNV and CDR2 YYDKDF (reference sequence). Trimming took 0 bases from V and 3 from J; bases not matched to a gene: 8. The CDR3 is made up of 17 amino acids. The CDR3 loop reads CATSRDPGTDYYNEQFF. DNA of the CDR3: TGTGCCACCAGCAGAGATCCAGGGACAGACTACTACAATGAGCAGTTCTTC.

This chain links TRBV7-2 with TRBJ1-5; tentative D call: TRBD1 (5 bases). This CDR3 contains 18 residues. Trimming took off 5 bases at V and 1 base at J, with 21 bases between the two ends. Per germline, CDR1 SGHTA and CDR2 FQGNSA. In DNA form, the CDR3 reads TGTGCCAGCAGCCATTACCGCTCGGGGGAAATGAGCAATCAGCCCCAGCATTTT. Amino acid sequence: CASSHYRSGEMSNQPQHF.

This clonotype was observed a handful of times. The CDR3 bases are TGTGCCAGCAGTGTGGCTAGCGGCTCCTACGAGCAGTACTTC. Its translation is CASSVASGSYEQYF. V gene TRBV2 combines with J gene TRBJ2-7; the match to TRBD2 covers 7 bases. The CDR3 has 14 amino acids. Trimming cost V 4 bases and J 0 bases; bases outside gene matches: 3. CDR1 is SNHLY, CDR2 FYNNEI, per germline. Full variable domain (remainder filled in from reference TRBV2 and TRBJ2-7): EPEVTQTPSHQVTQMGQEVILRCVPISNHLYFYWYRQILGQKVEFLVSFYNNEISEKSEIFDDQFSVERPDGSNFTLKIRSTKLEDSAMYFCASSVASGSYEQYFGPGTRLTVT.

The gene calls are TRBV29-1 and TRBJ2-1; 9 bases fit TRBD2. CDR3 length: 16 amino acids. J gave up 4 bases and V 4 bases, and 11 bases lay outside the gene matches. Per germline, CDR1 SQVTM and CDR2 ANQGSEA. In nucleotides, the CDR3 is TGCAGCGTTGGGTCGATAGTAGCGGGAGCTTACAATGAGCAGTTCTTC. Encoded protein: CSVGSIVAGAYNEQFF.

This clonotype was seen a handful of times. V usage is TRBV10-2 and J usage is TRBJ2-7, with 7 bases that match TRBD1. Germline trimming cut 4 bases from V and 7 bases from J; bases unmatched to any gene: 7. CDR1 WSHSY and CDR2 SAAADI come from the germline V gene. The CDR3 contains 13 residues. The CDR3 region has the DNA TGCGCCAGCAGTGTAAACAGGGGATTTGAGCAGTACGTC. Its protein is CASSVNRGFEQYV.

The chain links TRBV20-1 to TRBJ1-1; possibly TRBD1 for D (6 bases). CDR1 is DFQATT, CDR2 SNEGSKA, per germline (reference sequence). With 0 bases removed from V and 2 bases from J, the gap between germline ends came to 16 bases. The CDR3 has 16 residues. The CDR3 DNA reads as TGCAGTGCTAGAGATCCCAAAGGGGGGGTAAACACTGAAGCTTTCTTT. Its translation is CSARDPKGGVNTEAFF.

CDR3 loop: CASSQGGRSPLHF. The CDR3 coding sequence is TGTGCCAGCAGCCAAGGGGGTCGCTCACCCCTCCACTTT. The chain employs TRBV3-1 and TRBJ1-6, with D uncertain. The CDR3 covers 13 residues. Germline assignment: CDR1 LGHDT and CDR2 YNNKEL (reference sequence). Deletions cut 1 base from V and 10 bases from J, with 8 bases between.

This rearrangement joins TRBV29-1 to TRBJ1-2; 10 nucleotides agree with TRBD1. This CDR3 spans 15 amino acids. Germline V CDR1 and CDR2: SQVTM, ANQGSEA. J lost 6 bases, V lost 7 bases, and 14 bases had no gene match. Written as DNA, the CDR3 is TGCAGCGCACCTCTGACAGGGGGCGTCTTTAATGGCTACACCTTC. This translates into CSAPLTGGVFNGYTF. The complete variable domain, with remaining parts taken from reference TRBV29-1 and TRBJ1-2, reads SAVISQKPSRDICQRGTSLTIQCQVDSQVTMMFWYRQQPGQSLTLIATANQGSEATYESGFVIDKFPISRPNLTFSTLTVSNMSPEDSSIYLCSAPLTGGVFNGYTFGSGTRLTVV.

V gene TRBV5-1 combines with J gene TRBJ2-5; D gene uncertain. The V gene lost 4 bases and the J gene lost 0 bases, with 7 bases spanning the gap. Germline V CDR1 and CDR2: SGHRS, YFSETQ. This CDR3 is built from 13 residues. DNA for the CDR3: TGCGCCAGCAGCCTCCACAACCAAGAGACCCAGTACTTC. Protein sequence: CASSLHNQETQYF.

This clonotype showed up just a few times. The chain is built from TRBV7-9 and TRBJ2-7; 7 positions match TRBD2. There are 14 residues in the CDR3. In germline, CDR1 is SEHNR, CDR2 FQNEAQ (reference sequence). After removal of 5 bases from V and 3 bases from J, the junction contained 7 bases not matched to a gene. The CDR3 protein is CASSPWGGSYEQYF. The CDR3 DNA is TGTGCCAGCAGCCCTTGGGGCGGGAGCTACGAGCAGTACTTC.

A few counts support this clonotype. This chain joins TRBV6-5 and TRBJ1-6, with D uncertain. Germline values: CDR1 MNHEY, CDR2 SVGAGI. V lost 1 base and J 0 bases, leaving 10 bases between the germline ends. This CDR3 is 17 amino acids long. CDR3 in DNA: TGTGCCAGCAGTTACTTTTTTCAGAGCTCCTATAATTCACCCCTCCACTTT. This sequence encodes CASSYFFQSSYNSPLHF.

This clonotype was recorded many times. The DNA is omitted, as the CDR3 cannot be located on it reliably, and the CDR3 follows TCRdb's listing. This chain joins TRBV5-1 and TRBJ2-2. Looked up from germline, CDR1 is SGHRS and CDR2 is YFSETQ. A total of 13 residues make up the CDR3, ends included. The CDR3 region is CASSFQVSGELFF.

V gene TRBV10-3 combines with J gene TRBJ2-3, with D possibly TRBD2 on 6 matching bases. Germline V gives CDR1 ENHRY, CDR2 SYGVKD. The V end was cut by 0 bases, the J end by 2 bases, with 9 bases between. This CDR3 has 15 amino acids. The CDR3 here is CAISESGGATDTQYF. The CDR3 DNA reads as TGTGCCATCAGTGAGTCCGGCGGGGCCACAGATACGCAGTATTTT.

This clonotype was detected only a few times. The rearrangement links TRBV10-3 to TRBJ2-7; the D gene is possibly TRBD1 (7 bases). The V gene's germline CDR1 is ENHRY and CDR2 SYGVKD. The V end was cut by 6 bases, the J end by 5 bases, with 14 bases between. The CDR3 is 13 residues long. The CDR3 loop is CAISGGQFNEQYF. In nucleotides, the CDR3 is TGTGCCATCAGCGGGGGACAGTTCAACGAGCAGTACTTC.

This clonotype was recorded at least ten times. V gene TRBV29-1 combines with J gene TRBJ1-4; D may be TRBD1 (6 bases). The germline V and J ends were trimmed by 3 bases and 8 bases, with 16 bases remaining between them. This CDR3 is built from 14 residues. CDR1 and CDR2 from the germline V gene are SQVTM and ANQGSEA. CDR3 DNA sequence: TGCAGCGTTGAGTCAGGGGATAGGCGGGAAAAACTGTTTTTT. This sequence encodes CSVESGDRREKLFF. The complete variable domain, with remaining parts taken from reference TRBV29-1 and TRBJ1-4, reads SAVISQKPSRDICQRGTSLTIQCQVDSQVTMMFWYRQQPGQSLTLIATANQGSEATYESGFVIDKFPISRPNLTFSTLTVSNMSPEDSSIYLCSVESGDRREKLFFGSGTQLSVL.

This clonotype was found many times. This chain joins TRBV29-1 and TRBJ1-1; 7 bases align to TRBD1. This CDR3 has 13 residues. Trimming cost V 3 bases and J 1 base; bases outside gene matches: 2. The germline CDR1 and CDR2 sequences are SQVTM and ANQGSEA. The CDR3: CSVEPGGNTEAFF. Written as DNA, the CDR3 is TGCAGCGTTGAGCCAGGGGGGAACACTGAAGCTTTCTTT.

The CDR3 DNA is TGTGCCAGCAGCGCAGGACAGGTTGAATCCAGGACCGGGGAGCTGTTTTTT. Residues: CASSAGQVESRTGELFF. The chain carries TRBV5-5 and TRBJ2-2; 7 positions agree with TRBD1. CDR1 is SGHKS and CDR2 is YYEKEE in the germline V gene (reference sequence). The V segment lost 4 bases and the J segment 5 bases; nucleotides outside the gene matches: 14. CDR3 length: 17 residues.

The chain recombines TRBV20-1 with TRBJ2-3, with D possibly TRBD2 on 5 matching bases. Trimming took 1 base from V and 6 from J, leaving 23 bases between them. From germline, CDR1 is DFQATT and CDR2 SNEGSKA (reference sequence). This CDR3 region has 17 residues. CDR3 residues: CSARALGRVSSGDTQYF. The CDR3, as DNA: TGCAGTGCTAGAGCCCTCGGGCGGGTTTCCTCCGGGGATACGCAGTATTTT.